The rows below give T cell receptor beta chains drawn from one sample of a study of cytomegalovirus exposure and HLA in healthy donors. Measured with immunoSEQ multiplex PCR; TCRdb has only the in-frame clones, and not every one. This sample has approximately 190,000 clones, with 75% to 85% found just once. Sequencing used PBMCs. These receptors were collected from a woman in her late teens or twenties in good health and CMV-seronegative. The CDR3 runs from the conserved cysteine through the conserved F or W. Each record gives: V gene, D gene, J gene, CDR3 protein, CDR3 DNA. D genes are given only for firm matches.

V gene: TRBV28
D gene: TRBD1
J gene: TRBJ1-2
CDR3 protein: CASSTTGTGYTF
CDR3 DNA: TGTGCCAGCAGTACGACAGGGACTGGCTACACCTTC

V gene: TRBV5-6
D gene: TRBD1
J gene: TRBJ1-4
CDR3 protein: CASSPGQAYNEKLFF
CDR3 DNA: TGTGCCAGCAGTCCTGGACAGGCGTACAATGAAAAACTGTTTTTT

V gene: TRBV5-6
D gene: .
J gene: TRBJ1-1
CDR3 protein: CASSLEGGGSTEAFF
CDR3 DNA: TGTGCCAGCAGCTTGGAGGGGGGGGGTTCCACTGAAGCTTTCTTT

V gene: TRBV7-9
D gene: .
J gene: TRBJ2-7
CDR3 protein: CASSLGAEQYF
CDR3 DNA: TGTGCCAGCAGCTTAGGAGCCGAGCAGTACTTC

V gene: TRBV2
D gene: TRBD2
J gene: TRBJ2-1
CDR3 protein: CASSEEVAGDFYNEQFF
CDR3 DNA: TGTGCCAGCAGTGAAGAAGTAGCGGGGGACTTCTACAATGAGCAGTTCTTC

V gene: TRBV5-1
D gene: .
J gene: TRBJ1-6
CDR3 protein: CASSLGGNSNSPLHF
CDR3 DNA: TGCGCCAGCAGCTTGGGGGGCAACAGTAATTCACCCCTCCACTTT

V gene: TRBV5-6
D gene: .
J gene: TRBJ2-5
CDR3 protein: CASSFQGSRETQYF
CDR3 DNA: TGTGCCAGCAGCTTTCAGGGTTCGAGAGAGACCCAGTACTTC

V gene: TRBV28
D gene: TRBD2
J gene: TRBJ2-7
CDR3 protein: CASSRRTSGREQYF
CDR3 DNA: TGTGCCAGCAGTCGTCGGACTAGCGGGAGAGAGCAGTACTTC

V gene: TRBV25-1
D gene: .
J gene: TRBJ1-1
CDR3 protein: CASEAQGKGYRGTEAFF
CDR3 DNA: TGTGCCAGCGAGGCGCAGGGGAAGGGGTATCGGGGCACTGAAGCTTTCTTT

V gene: TRBV6-1
D gene: .
J gene: TRBJ2-3
CDR3 protein: CASSEALQGDTQYF
CDR3 DNA: TGTGCCAGCAGTGAAGCGCTTCAGGGAGATACGCAGTATTTT

V gene: TRBV9
D gene: .
J gene: TRBJ1-2
CDR3 protein: CASSEGGGGNYGYTF
CDR3 DNA: TGTGCCAGCAGCGAGGGCGGGGGCGGAAACTATGGCTACACCTTC

V gene: TRBV7-9
D gene: .
J gene: TRBJ2-7
CDR3 protein: CASSALGGRSYEQYF
CDR3 DNA: TGTGCCAGCAGCGCCCTTGGGGGGAGATCCTACGAGCAGTACTTC

V gene: TRBV7-9
D gene: .
J gene: TRBJ2-5
CDR3 protein: CASSLGGQLMETQYF
CDR3 DNA: TGTGCCAGCAGCTTAGGCGGACAGCTGATGGAGACCCAGTACTTC

V gene: TRBV7-6
D gene: TRBD2
J gene: TRBJ2-2
CDR3 protein: CASSFRREGTGELFF
CDR3 DNA: TGTGCCAGCAGCTTCCGAAGGGAGGGCACCGGGGAGCTGTTTTTT

V gene: TRBV5-1
D gene: TRBD1
J gene: TRBJ2-6
CDR3 protein: CASSTGQGLLSGANVLTF
CDR3 DNA: TGCGCCAGCAGCACGGGACAGGGGCTACTCTCTGGGGCCAACGTCCTGACTTTC